Listed below are T cell receptor beta chains from one sample, sequenced in a study of T cell responses to AZD1222 COVID-19 vaccine. Some clones are missing from TCRdb's copy, which holds only in-frame ones; the method was immunoSEQ multiplex PCR. Found here are 30,000 to 40,000 clones, roughly 74% of them singletons; the top ten hold around 4.5%. Sequencing was performed on peripheral blood, taken 28 days after the second AZD1222 dose. The receptors stem from an adult who received the AZD1222 COVID-19 vaccine. The CDR3 runs from the conserved cysteine through the conserved F or W. Fields, in order: clone size, V gene, J gene, D gene, CDR3 DNA, CDR3 protein. D genes are given only for firm matches. Size is stated for part of the rows, as once, few or many counts, or as a class when the clone is expanded.

-	TRBV19	TRBJ2-1	TRBD2	TGTGCCAGTAGTCGAAACAGCGGGAGCGTCAATGAGCAGTTCTTC	CASSRNSGSVNEQFF
-	TRBV3-1/TRBV3-2	TRBJ2-3	-	TGTGCCAGCAGCCAAATCGAGGAGCTTGGCGGCACAGATACGCAGTATTTT	CASSQIEELGGTDTQYF
-	TRBV19	TRBJ1-5	-	TGTGCCAGTAGTGCCTACCAACAGGGTTCTGGATCGATCAATCAGCCCCAGCATTTT	CASSAYQQGSGSINQPQHF
few	TRBV7-3	TRBJ2-1	TRBD2	TGTGCCAGCAGCTTAGTTAGCGGGAGGGCCTACAATGAGCAGTTCTTC	CASSLVSGRAYNEQFF
-	TRBV25-1	TRBJ1-3	-	TGTGCCAGCAGTGAATGGGGCGGCTCCCGCTCTGGAAACACCATATATTTT	CASSEWGGSRSGNTIYF
-	TRBV2	TRBJ2-3	TRBD2	TGTGCCAGCAGCCTAGCGGGGGGAACAGATACGCAGTATTTT	CASSLAGGTDTQYF
-	TRBV18	TRBJ2-2	TRBD2	TGTGCCAGCTCACCAGGGGCCGGGACTAGCATGGCCGGGGAGCTGTTTTTT	CASSPGAGTSMAGELFF
-	TRBV5-1	TRBJ2-5	TRBD1	TGCGCCAGCGATCCCTCCCAGGGGGCTCTGGGAGAGACCCAGTACTTC	CASDPSQGALGETQYF
once	TRBV5-6	TRBJ2-7	TRBD1	TGTGCCAGCAGCCCTCAGACAGGGTACGAGCAGTACTTC	CASSPQTGYEQYF
few	TRBV23-1	TRBJ2-3	-	TGCGCCAGCAGTCAAATACAGGCTAGCACAGATACGCAGTATTTT	CASSQIQASTDTQYF
-	TRBV18	TRBJ1-1	TRBD1	TGTGCCAGCTCACTTGGGACAGGGGGGAGCACTGAAGCTTTCTTT	CASSLGTGGSTEAFF
-	TRBV6-2/TRBV6-3	TRBJ1-3	-	TGTGCCAGCAGCCTCTATGGAAACACCATATATTTT	CASSLYGNTIYF
-	TRBV13	TRBJ2-3	-	TGTGCCAGCAGCTTAGAAGAGGCCGGGGTTACGCAGTATTTT	CASSLEEAGVTQYF
-	TRBV5-1	TRBJ2-5	TRBD2	TGCGCCAGCAGCACTAACCTAGCGGGAGTTGAGACCCAGTACTTC	CASSTNLAGVETQYF
once	TRBV7-2	TRBJ2-5	TRBD1	TGTGCCAGCAGCTTCCCGGGACAGGGCCTTCTGGAGACCCAGTACTTC	CASSFPGQGLLETQYF
-	TRBV14	TRBJ2-7	TRBD1	TGTGCCAGCAGCCAAAGGACAGGGTCCGAGCAGTACTTC	CASSQRTGSEQYF
-	TRBV18	TRBJ1-6	TRBD1	TGTGCCAGCTCGAAGGACAGGTATAATTCACCCCTCCACTTT	CASSKDRYNSPLHF
-	TRBV27	TRBJ2-3	-	TGTGCCAGCAGGATTAGCACAGATACGCAGTATTTT	CASRISTDTQYF
-	TRBV3-1/TRBV3-2	TRBJ2-3	-	TGTGCCAGCAGCCAAGCCACAGATACGCAGTATTTT	CASSQATDTQYF